This TCR beta chain comes out of a study of cytomegalovirus exposure and HLA in healthy donors. Study context: The same platform used for the 666 first-cohort repertoires was also used for the 120 or so validation repertoires, as a later analysis reported. General study findings and limits: According to the study, about 180 TCR beta chains were cytomegalovirus-associated. Whilst most TCR sequences proved rare, a subset of public TCRs occurred across many donors.

Per the germline V gene, CDR1 is SEHNR and CDR2 is FQNEAQ (reference sequence). Trimming pared 1 base from V and 4 bases from J, leaving 13 bases between. The CDR3 extends over 15 amino acids. Clones were read by immunoSEQ multiplex PCR, and TCRdb kept only the in-frame ones, dropping some. Found here are about 140,000 clones, roughly 90% of them singletons; the top ten hold 3.5% to 5%. For this clone: Antigen specificity is unknown.

V is TRBV7-9 and J is TRBJ1-1; no definite D call. The source material was PBMCs. The TCR sequence derives from a man aged 18 to 29 in good health and CMV-seropositive. The CDR3 DNA reads as TGTGCCAGCAGCTTAGTCGGTACTCCGGGCACTGAAGCTTTCTTT. Translation: CASSLVGTPGTEAFF.